The rows below give T cell receptor beta chains drawn from one sample of a study of STAT3 mutations in large granular lymphocyte leukemia. Sequenced by immunoSEQ multiplex PCR; TCRdb stores in-frame clones only, minus some. The sample has roughly 13,000 clones, 88% seen once. The sequenced sample was PBMCs. The receptors stem from a human donor with T large granular lymphocyte leukemia. Some clones in this sample may be carry-over from other donors' samples. Each CDR3 is given with its conserved first and last residue. D genes are given only for firm matches. Not every row has a clone size; where given, it reads once, few, many or a size class.

j_call | v_call | clone_size | d_call | cdr3_nt | cdr3_aa
TRBJ2-5 | TRBV7-2 | . | TRBD1 | TGTGCCAGCAGCCTAAGGACAGGTACATCGTACTTC | CASSLRTGTSYF
TRBJ1-5 | TRBV7-6 | once | TRBD1 | TGTGCCAGCAGCAAGCAACAGGGGCGCGGTCAGCCCCAGCATTTT | CASSKQQGRGQPQHF
TRBJ2-2 | TRBV9 | . | . | TGTGCCAGCAGCGTTTCCCCCGGGCCCGGGGAGCTGTTTTTT | CASSVSPGPGELFF
TRBJ1-2 | TRBV7-9 | . | . | TGTGCCAGCAGCCTCTCCAGGGCTCTTTACTATGGCTACACCTTC | CASSLSRALYYGYTF
TRBJ2-2 | TRBV6-1 | . | . | TGTGCCAGCAGCTGGGCCACCGGGGAGCTGTTTTTT | CASSWATGELFF
TRBJ2-4 | TRBV5-6 | . | . | TGTGCCAGCAGGGCACGGAAAATGATAGCCAAAAACATTCAGTACTTC | CASRARKMIAKNIQYF
TRBJ1-5 | TRBV5-1 | . | . | TGCGCCAGCAGCTTGGGGCCGGGGCAGCCCCAGCATTTT | CASSLGPGQPQHF
TRBJ2-3 | TRBV11-3 | . | . | TGTGCCAGCAGCTTAGGGGGAAGGCGAGGCACAGATACGCAGTATTTT | CASSLGGRRGTDTQYF
TRBJ1-4 | TRBV28 | . | TRBD1 | TGTGCCAGCACCCGGGACAGAGATGAAAAACTGTTTTTT | CASTRDRDEKLFF
TRBJ2-3 | TRBV11-2 | . | . | TGTGCCAGCAGCTTAGGGGGAGATACGCAGTATTTT | CASSLGGDTQYF
TRBJ1-1 | TRBV5-4 | . | . | TGTGCCAGCAGCCAGAGGCAAGGTGGTGTGGGGAACACTGAAGCTTTCTTT | CASSQRQGGVGNTEAFF
TRBJ1-1 | TRBV2 | . | . | TGTGCCAGCGGACTGACAGGGAACACTGAAGCTTTCTTT | CASGLTGNTEAFF
TRBJ1-2 | TRBV6-6 | . | TRBD1 | TGTGCCATCCTAGGCCGTACAGGGGGTAGTGGCTACACCTTC | CAILGRTGGSGYTF